This TCR beta chain stems from a study of CD8+ T cells in alopecia areata. Per germline, CDR1 LNHNV and CDR2 YYDKDF (reference sequence). V was trimmed by 8 bases and J by 2 bases, leaving 20 bases between them. The length of the CDR3 is 16 residues. Extraction and reverse transcription of RNA yielded cDNA as the sequencing template. Repertoires were generated with immunoSEQ multiplex PCR, while TCRdb's copy carries only in-frame clones and drops some. There are 150,000 to 200,000 clones in the sample; approximately 57% occur only once, and about 0.94% lies in the top ten. Study findings and constraints: Scalp clonality dropped significantly under tofacitinib, as did expanded CD8+ top-100 clones.

This clone was counted between two and nine times. What it recognizes is unknown. Treatment meaning: oral pan-JAK inhibitor, 5-10 mg twice daily. This sequence was found in a human donor with alopecia areata. The chain joins TRBV15 to TRBJ2-3; D could derive from TRBD1 or TRBD2 (5 bases each). Sequenced here: CD4+ T cells sorted from blood, sampled at week 24, from a patient treated with tofacitinib. CDR3 residues: CATSNLGPGNTDTQYF. CDR3 coding DNA: TGTGCCACCTCTAATCTGGGACCAGGGAACACAGATACGCAGTATTTT.